This record covers a single T cell receptor (beta chain). Its antigen is not identified. Germline V gives CDR1 SGHKS, CDR2 YYEKEE (reference sequence). The ends were cut back, 1 base at V and 4 bases at J, with 8 bases in the middle. The CDR3 has 13 amino acids. This specimen belongs to a study of T cells in Graves' hyperthyroidism and ophthalmopathy. TCR beta CDR3 regions were amplified from RNA. HTBI primers were used for first-round RT-PCR of the TCR CDR3. From the multiplex PCR reads, TCRdb called clonotypes with MiXCR, one entry per CDR3 protein. Of about 760,000 distinct CDR3 sequences in the sample, around 40% were seen once. A lack of ophthalmopathy progression within 18 months defined stable Graves' hyperthyroidism. Patients were excluded for uncontrolled infection, other autoimmune disease, pregnancy or lactation. General study findings and limits: Clonotypes that were expanded in thyroid above 0.001 mostly appeared in blood too.

V and J are TRBV5-5 and TRBJ1-2; D gene unclear. This sequence originates from a woman in her thirties or forties with Graves' hyperthyroidism. The material sequenced was blood. CDR3 bases: TGTGCCAGCAGCTTGCGAGCGGCCTATGGCTACACCTTC. Its protein product is CASSLRAAYGYTF. The full variable domain, rest sourced from reference TRBV5-5 and TRBJ1-2, is DAGVTQSPTHLIKTRGQQVTLRCSPISGHKSVSWYQQVLGQGPQFIFQYYEKEERGRGNFPDRFSARQFPNYSSELNVNALLLGDSALYLCASSLRAAYGYTFGSGTRLTVV.